This TCR beta chain was observed in a study of OX40 agonist ivuxolimab in advanced cancers. On the study more broadly: Patients were treated with intravenous ivuxolimab, dosed at 0.01 to 10 mg/kg and infused every 2 weeks. Patients enrolled in dose escalation were diagnosed with hepatocellular carcinoma, melanoma, renal cell or head and neck cancer.

Trimming removed 0 bases from V and 2 bases from J, with 2 bases in between. The CDR3 extends over 12 amino acids. CDR1 KGHSH and CDR2 LQKENI come from the germline V gene. TCRdb's table, derived via immunoSEQ multiplex PCR, lists solely in-frame clones and lacks some. The sample lists 60,000 or so clones; roughly 85% were seen once. The chain combines TRBV18 with TRBJ2-7, with unresolved D. Sequencing was performed on CD4+ or CD8+ T cells sorted from blood, taken in a trial of the OX40 agonist ivuxolimab. The clonotype comes from an adult with an advanced solid tumor such as melanoma, head and neck, liver or kidney cancer. The CDR3 loop is CASSPPTYEQYF. CDR3 nucleotide sequence: TGTGCCAGCTCACCACCCACCTACGAGCAGTACTTC.